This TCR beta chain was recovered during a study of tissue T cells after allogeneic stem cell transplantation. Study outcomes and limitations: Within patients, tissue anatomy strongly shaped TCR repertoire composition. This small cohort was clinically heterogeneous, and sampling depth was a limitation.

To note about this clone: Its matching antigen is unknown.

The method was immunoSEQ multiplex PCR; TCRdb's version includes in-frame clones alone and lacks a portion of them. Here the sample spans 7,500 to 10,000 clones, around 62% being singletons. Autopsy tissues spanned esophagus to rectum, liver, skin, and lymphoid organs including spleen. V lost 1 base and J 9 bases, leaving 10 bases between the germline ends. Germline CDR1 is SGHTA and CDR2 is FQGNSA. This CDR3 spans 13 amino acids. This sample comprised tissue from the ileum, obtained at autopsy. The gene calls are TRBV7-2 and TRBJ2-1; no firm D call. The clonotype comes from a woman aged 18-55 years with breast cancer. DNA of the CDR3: TGTGCCAGCAGCTTAGGCCGAGCACGTGAGCAGTTCTTC. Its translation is CASSLGRAREQFF.